This T cell receptor beta chain was sequenced during a study of blood T cell repertoires in COVID-19. As for the study in general: T cells, B-cell-depleted T cells, or PBMCs provided the cDNA or gDNA that served as material.

The germline V gene encodes CDR1 MNHEY and CDR2 SVGAGI. With 2 bases clipped from V and 5 bases from J, the junction kept 6 bases outside the gene matches. The CDR3 has 15 amino acids. Cohort allocation depended upon clinical history that participants reported. Before being deemed recovered, Cohort 3 donors had two negative PCRs, clearance, or symptom resolution. Repertoires were generated with immunoSEQ multiplex PCR, while TCRdb's copy carries only in-frame clones and drops some. The sample has more than 250,000 clones; roughly 87% are singletons. The sequence was obtained from a woman aged 25 to 39 who had recovered from COVID-19. The genes are TRBV6-5 and TRBJ2-3, with 8 bases aligning to TRBD1. Sample: PBMCs or T cells enriched from blood (not recorded which). The CDR3 region is CASSYRGQAVDTQYF. In DNA form, the CDR3 reads TGTGCCAGCAGTTACCGGGGACAGGCTGTAGATACGCAGTATTTT.